What follows are 18 T cell receptor beta chains derived from one specimen sequenced in a study of graft-versus-host responses after intestinal transplantation. Using immunoSEQ multiplex PCR, the repertoire was profiled, and TCRdb retains in-frame clones only, with some absent. The profile shows some 96,000 clones, 80% to 95% of them singletons. The material sequenced was PBMCs, taken just under 460 days after intestinal transplant. The receptors originated from a human patient who received an intestinal transplant, so some T cells may come from the graft donor.

The chain is built from TRBV10-3 and TRBJ2-1; D is undetermined. V was cut by 8 bases and J by 7 bases, with 18 bases left in between. This CDR3 comprises 14 residues. Germline CDR1 and CDR2: ENHRY and SYGVKD. This chain's CDR3 is CAIWASGFWNEQFF. CDR3 nucleotide sequence: TGTGCCATCTGGGCCTCTGGGTTTTGGAATGAGCAGTTCTTC.

V usage is TRBV6-1 and J usage is TRBJ1-4; D is uncertain. V was shortened by 6 bases and J by 8 bases, with 10 bases between the two germline ends. CDR1 MNHNS and CDR2 SASEGT come from the germline V gene. The CDR3 spans 12 residues. CDR3 loop: CASSRTSEKLFF. The CDR3 region has the DNA TGTGCCAGCAGCCGGACCTCCGAAAAACTGTTTTTT.

The chain is built from TRBV19 and TRBJ1-1, with TRBD1 identical over 8 bases. Germline assignment: CDR1 LNHDA and CDR2 SQIVND (reference sequence). V lost 5 bases to trimming and J lost 4 bases; unmatched junction nucleotides: 6. This CDR3 is 14 amino acids long. The CDR3 sequence is CASSYGGTGTEAFF. In DNA, the CDR3 is TGTGCCAGTAGTTACGGGGGGACAGGCACTGAAGCTTTCTTT.

The chain recombines TRBV18 with TRBJ1-1; D gene uncertain. Trimming removed 8 bases at V and 4 bases at J, with 11 bases between. Germline V gene data show CDR1 as KGHSH and CDR2 as LQKENI. There are 12 residues in the CDR3. The DNA for the CDR3 is TGTGCCAGCGCGACGGCGAGCACTGAAGCTTTCTTT. This gives the protein CASATASTEAFF.

This rearrangement joins TRBV6-6 to TRBJ2-7; 8 nucleotides agree with TRBD2. CDR1 is MNHNY, CDR2 SVGAGI, per germline (reference sequence). This CDR3 is 15 amino acids long. Unmatched junction bases numbered 4, after V lost 3 bases and J lost 0 bases. The DNA for the CDR3 is TGTGCCAGCAGTTATGCGGGGGGACCCTCCTACGAGCAGTACTTC. This gives the protein CASSYAGGPSYEQYF.

V usage is TRBV4-1 and J usage is TRBJ2-7; maybe TRBD1 (5 bases). Germline V gene data show CDR1 as MGHRA and CDR2 as YSYEKL. There are 15 residues in the CDR3. V shed 2 bases and J shed 0 bases, with 11 bases lying between them. The DNA of the CDR3 is TGCGCCAGCAGCCAACGGACACCCAGCTCCTACGAGCAGTACTTC. Translating gives CASSQRTPSSYEQYF.

The V call is TRBV5-5, the J call TRBJ1-6; D uncertain. Germline V CDR1 and CDR2: SGHKS, YYEKEE (reference sequence). V was cut by 0 bases and J by 8 bases, with 9 bases left in between. The CDR3 is made up of 14 amino acids. The CDR3 spells CASSLGQLDSPLHF. Here the CDR3 DNA reads TGTGCCAGCAGCTTGGGGCAGTTGGATTCACCCCTCCACTTT. The entire variable domain, with the rest obtained from reference TRBV5-5 and TRBJ1-6, is as follows: DAGVTQSPTHLIKTRGQQVTLRCSPISGHKSVSWYQQVLGQGPQFIFQYYEKEERGRGNFPDRFSARQFPNYSSELNVNALLLGDSALYLCASSLGQLDSPLHFGNGTRLTVT.

The CDR3 DNA reads as TGCAGCGTTGCTGGCCGGATAAACACTGAAGCTTTCTTT. It codes for CSVAGRINTEAFF. The chain joins TRBV29-1 to TRBJ1-1; D gene unclear. This CDR3 region has 13 residues. CDR1 is SQVTM and CDR2 is ANQGSEA in the germline V gene. The V end lost 4 bases, the J end lost 2 bases, and 11 bases lay between the germline ends.

V and J are TRBV12-5 and TRBJ2-7; TRBD1 agrees at 8 bases. The CDR3 extends over 13 amino acids. CDR1 and CDR2 (germline): LGHNT, FRNRAP. Losses at the gene ends were 8 bases for V and 1 base for J; bases not matched to a gene: 4. This chain's CDR3 is CASRGDRSYEQYF. The CDR3 coding sequence is TGTGCTAGTCGAGGGGACAGGTCCTACGAGCAGTACTTC.

This sequence joins TRBV27 and TRBJ2-5, with 10 bases lining up with TRBD1. Trimming cost V 9 bases and J 1 base; bases outside gene matches: 11. Germline V CDR1 and CDR2: MNHEY, SMNVEV (reference sequence). This CDR3 contains 16 residues. CDR3 sequence: CASRRDRTGGQETQYF. CDR3 nucleotide sequence: TGTGCCAGTCGGAGAGACCGGACAGGGGGCCAAGAGACCCAGTACTTC.

The rearrangement links TRBV6-5 to TRBJ2-7; D remains unclear. This CDR3 comprises 15 residues. In germline, CDR1 is MNHEY, CDR2 SVGAGI. V was clipped by 8 bases and J by 3 bases, with 20 bases between them. CDR3 in amino acids: CASVGIHSPSYEQYF. The CDR3 nucleotides read TGTGCCAGCGTAGGGATCCACAGCCCAAGCTACGAGCAGTACTTC.

This chain connects TRBV7-2 to TRBJ1-1; no definite D call. The germline V gene encodes CDR1 SGHTA and CDR2 FQGNSA. This CDR3 is 17 amino acids long. The V and J ends lost 1 base and 5 bases respectively, with 20 bases between them. CDR3 DNA: TGTGCCAGCAGCTTAGACCCACCTCCCTGGGGATGGACTGAAGCTTTCTTT. Protein product: CASSLDPPPWGWTEAFF.

This clone was observed a single time. This sequence joins TRBV7-9 and TRBJ1-4; 7 positions match TRBD1. With V trimmed by 4 bases and J by 7 bases, 6 bases remained unmatched. Germline values: CDR1 SEHNR, CDR2 FQNEAQ (reference sequence). This CDR3 is 14 amino acids long. The CDR3 region is CASSSGGSSEKLFF. The CDR3 region has the DNA TGTGCCAGCAGCTCAGGGGGTAGTAGTGAAAAACTGTTTTTT.

The chain employs TRBV2 and TRBJ2-7, with D uncertain. V shed 6 bases and J shed 2 bases, with 5 bases lying between them. Germline V gene lookup returns CDR1 SNHLY and CDR2 FYNNEI. The length of the CDR3 is 11 residues. The CDR3 region is CASSPAYEQYF. The CDR3 DNA follows: TGTGCCAGCAGCCCCGCCTACGAGCAGTACTTC.

This clone showed up just a few times. The V and J genes are TRBV6-1 and TRBJ1-2; a possible D gene is TRBD1 (6 bases). The CDR3 loop spans 16 amino acids. Germline CDR1 MNHNS, CDR2 SASEGT. V was shortened by 1 base and J by 6 bases, with 18 bases between the two germline ends. The CDR3 DNA reads TGTGCCAGCAGTGAAGAAGGGGTGGGGGGCGCGAATGGCTACACCTTC. As protein: CASSEEGVGGANGYTF.

J is TRBJ2-7 and V is TRBV11-2, with no clear D. CDR1 and CDR2 (germline): SGHAT, FQNNGV. Trimming took 5 bases from V and 3 from J, leaving 11 bases between them. The CDR3 extends over 13 amino acids. This CDR3 is CASSPRDGYEQYF. Written as DNA, the CDR3 is TGTGCCAGCAGCCCCCGCGATGGCTACGAGCAGTACTTC.

J is TRBJ1-1 and V is TRBV4-1, with no clear D. V lost 4 bases, J lost 0 bases, and 15 bases lay in between. There are 16 residues in the CDR3. Per germline, CDR1 MGHRA and CDR2 YSYEKL. In DNA form, the CDR3 reads TGCGCCAGCAGCCCGGATGGGAGGGCGTTGAACACTGAAGCTTTCTTT. Translation gives CASSPDGRALNTEAFF.

The chain joins TRBV5-1 to TRBJ1-3, with 7 bases fitting TRBD1. Germline V CDR1 and CDR2: SGHRS, YFSETQ. The junction had 9 bases not matched to a gene; V was cut back by 4 bases and J by 2 bases. The CDR3 has 16 residues. CDR3 DNA: TGCGCCAGCAGCCTTGTAGGGACAGCAACTGGAAACACCATATATTTT. Encoded protein: CASSLVGTATGNTIYF.